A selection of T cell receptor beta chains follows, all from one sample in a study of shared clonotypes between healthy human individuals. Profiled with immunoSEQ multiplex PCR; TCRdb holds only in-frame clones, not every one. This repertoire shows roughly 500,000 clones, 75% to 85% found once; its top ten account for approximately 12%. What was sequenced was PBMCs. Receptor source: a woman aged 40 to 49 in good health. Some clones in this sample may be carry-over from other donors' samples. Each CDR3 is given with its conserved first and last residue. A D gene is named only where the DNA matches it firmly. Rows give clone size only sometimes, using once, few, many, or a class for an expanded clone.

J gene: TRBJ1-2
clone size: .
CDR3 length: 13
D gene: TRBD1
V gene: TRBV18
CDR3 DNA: TGTGCCAGCTCAACTTGGACAGGGGAAGGCTACACCTTC
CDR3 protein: CASSTWTGEGYTF

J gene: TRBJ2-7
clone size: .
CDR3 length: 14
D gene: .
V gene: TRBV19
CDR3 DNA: TGTGCCAGTAGTATTGTTGCAGGGGCCTACGAGCAGTACTTC
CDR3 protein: CASSIVAGAYEQYF

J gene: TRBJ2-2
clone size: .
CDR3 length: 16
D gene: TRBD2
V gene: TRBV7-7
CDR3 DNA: TGTGCTAGCAGCTTAGGTCTAGCGGGAGTTCCGTCGGAGCTGTTTTTT
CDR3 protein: CASSLGLAGVPSELFF

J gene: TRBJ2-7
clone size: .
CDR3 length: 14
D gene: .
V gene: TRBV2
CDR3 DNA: TGTGCCAGCATTAACCGGGACACACACTACGAGCAGTACTTC
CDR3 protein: CASINRDTHYEQYF

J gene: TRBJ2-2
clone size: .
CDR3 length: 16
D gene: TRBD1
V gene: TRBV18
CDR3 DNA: TGTGCCAGCTCACCACCGGGACAGATAAACACCGGGGAGCTGTTTTTT
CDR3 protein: CASSPPGQINTGELFF

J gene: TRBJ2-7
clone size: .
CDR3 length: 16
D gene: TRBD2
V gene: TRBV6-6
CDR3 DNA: TGTGCCAGCAGTTACGGGACTAGCGGGGGCTCCTACGAGCAGTACTTC
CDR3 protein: CASSYGTSGGSYEQYF

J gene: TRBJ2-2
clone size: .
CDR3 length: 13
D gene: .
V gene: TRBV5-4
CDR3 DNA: TGTGCCAGCAGCTTGGGAATCTCCGGGGAGCTGTTTTTT
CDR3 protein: CASSLGISGELFF

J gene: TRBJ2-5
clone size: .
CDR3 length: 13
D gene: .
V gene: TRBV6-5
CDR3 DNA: TGTGCCAGCAGTCGAGCGCCCCAAGAGACCCAGTACTTC
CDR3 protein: CASSRAPQETQYF

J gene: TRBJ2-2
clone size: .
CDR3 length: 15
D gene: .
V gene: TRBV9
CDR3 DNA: TGTGCCAGCAGCGTAGGGTGGGGCGCGGGCGGGGAGCTGTTTTTT
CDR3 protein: CASSVGWGAGGELFF

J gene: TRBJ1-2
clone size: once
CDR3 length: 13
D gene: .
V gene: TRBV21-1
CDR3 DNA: TGTGCCAGCAGCCGGGGGGCGGCTTATGGCTACACCTTC
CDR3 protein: CASSRGAAYGYTF

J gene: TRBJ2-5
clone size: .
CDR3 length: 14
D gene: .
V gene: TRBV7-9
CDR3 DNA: TGTGCCAGCAGCCTTGGGGACTTAAGAGAGTTGCAGTACTTC
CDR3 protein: CASSLGDLRELQYF

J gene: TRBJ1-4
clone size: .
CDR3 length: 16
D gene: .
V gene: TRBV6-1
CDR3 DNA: TGTGCCAGCAGTGAACAAGGGGTTGGCACTAATGAAAAACTGTTTTTT
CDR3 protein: CASSEQGVGTNEKLFF

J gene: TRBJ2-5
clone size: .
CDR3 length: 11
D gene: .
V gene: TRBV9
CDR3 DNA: TGTGCCAGCAGCGTAGGGGGGACCCAGTACTTC
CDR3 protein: CASSVGGTQYF

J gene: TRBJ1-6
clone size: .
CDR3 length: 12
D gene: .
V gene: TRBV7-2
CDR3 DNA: TGTGCCAGCAGCACATATAATTCACCCCTCCACTTT
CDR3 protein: CASSTYNSPLHF

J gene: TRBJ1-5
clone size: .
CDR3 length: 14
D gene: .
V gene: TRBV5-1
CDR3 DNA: TGCGCCAGCGCCCCGGACAAATCTGATCAGCCCCAGCATTTT
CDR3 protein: CASAPDKSDQPQHF

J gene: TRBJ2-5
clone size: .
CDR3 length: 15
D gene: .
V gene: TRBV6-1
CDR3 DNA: TGTGCCAGCAGTGAAGGGGGATTCACAGGGGAGACCCAGTACTTC
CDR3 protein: CASSEGGFTGETQYF

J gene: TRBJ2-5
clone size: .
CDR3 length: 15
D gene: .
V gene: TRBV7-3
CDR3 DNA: TGTGCCAGCAGCTTAATGCCGGGAGAGGGAGGGACCCAGTACTTC
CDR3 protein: CASSLMPGEGGTQYF

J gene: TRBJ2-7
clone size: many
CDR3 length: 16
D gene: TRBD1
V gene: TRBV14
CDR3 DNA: TGTGCCAGCAGCGAATCCGGGACAGGGGGTGCCTACGAGCAGTACTTC
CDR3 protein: CASSESGTGGAYEQYF

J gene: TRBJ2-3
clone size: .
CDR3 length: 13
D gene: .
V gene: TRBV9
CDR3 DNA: TGTGCCAGCAGCCCCAGACTGACAGATACGCAGTATTTT
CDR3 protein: CASSPRLTDTQYF

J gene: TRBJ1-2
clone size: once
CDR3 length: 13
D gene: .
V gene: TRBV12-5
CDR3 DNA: TGTGCTAGTGGTCTGGACGGATCCTATGGCTACACCTTC
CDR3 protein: CASGLDGSYGYTF

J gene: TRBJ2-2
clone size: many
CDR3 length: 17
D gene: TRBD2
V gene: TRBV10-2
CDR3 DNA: TGCGCCAGCAGTGGGGCAAGCGGGAGATCGTACACCGGGGAGCTGTTTTTT
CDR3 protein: CASSGASGRSYTGELFF

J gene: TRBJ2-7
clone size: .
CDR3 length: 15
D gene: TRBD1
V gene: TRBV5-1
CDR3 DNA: TGCGCCAGCAGCCGGGTACAGGGGGGATCCTACGAGCAGTACTTC
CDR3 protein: CASSRVQGGSYEQYF

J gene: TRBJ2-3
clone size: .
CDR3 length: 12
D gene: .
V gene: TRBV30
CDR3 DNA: TGTGCCTGGACCGCGGGGCCCGTTACGCAGTATTTT
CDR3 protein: CAWTAGPVTQYF